Listed here are 3 T cell receptor beta chains from one sample, sequenced in a study of beta chain features in type 1 diabetes. Whole-study findings and limits: Across all four CD4+ subsets, people with type 1 diabetes showed modestly shorter TCRB CDR3s.

All of the isolated RNA was reverse transcribed, so expressed TCRB transcripts were sequenced. Here immunoSEQ multiplex PCR was the method, and the copy in TCRdb shows in-frame clones only, minus some. This table has about 660,000 clones, over 11% appearing once. Their specific antigens are unknown. The material sequenced was naive CD4+ T cells from blood. All receptors derive from a man younger than 30 with type 1 diabetes.

For this clone: The sample carries other DNA sequences with the same CDR3. This chain links TRBV30 with TRBJ1-5; TRBD1 matches 9 bases. The germline CDR1 and CDR2 sequences are GTSNPN and SVGIG (reference sequence). This CDR3 is 14 amino acids long. The trim removed 3 bases at V and 4 bases at J, leaving 4 bases unmatched. CDR3 residues: CAWSQGTGNQPQHF. CDR3 bases: TGTGCCTGGAGCCAGGGGACAGGGAATCAGCCCCAGCATTTT. The full variable domain, its missing parts supplied by reference TRBV30 and TRBJ1-5, is SQTIHQWPATLVQPVGSPLSLECTVEGTSNPNLYWYRQAAGRGLQLLFYSVGIGQISSEVPQNLSASRPQDRQFILSSKKLLLSDSGFYLCAWSQGTGNQPQHFGDGTRLSIL.

This clone was found a few times. This chain joins TRBV9 and TRBJ2-7; no definite D call. The CDR3 extends over 12 amino acids. Germline assignment: CDR1 SGDLS and CDR2 YYNGEE. V lost 4 bases, J lost 6 bases, and 11 bases lay in between. The CDR3 is CASSPAGTEQYF. CDR3 in DNA: TGTGCCAGCAGCCCCGCCGGTACCGAGCAGTACTTC.

This clone was counted a few times. The V gene is TRBV7-9, the J gene TRBJ1-2, with no clear D. The V end lost 5 bases, the J end lost 7 bases, and 8 bases lay between the germline ends. Germline V gene sequence: CDR1 SEHNR, CDR2 FQNEAQ (reference sequence). The CDR3 loop spans 11 amino acids. CDR3 sequence: CASSEQGGYTF. CDR3 nucleotide sequence: TGTGCCAGCAGCGAGCAAGGTGGCTACACCTTC. The full variable domain, completed using reference TRBV7-9 and TRBJ1-2, is DTGVSQNPRHKITKRGQNVTFRCDPISEHNRLYWYRQTLGQGPEFLTYFQNEAQLEKSRLLSDRFSAERPKGSFSTLEIQRTEQGDSAMYLCASSEQGGYTFGSGTRLTVV.